This T cell receptor beta chain was profiled in a study of T cell clonality in common variable immunodeficiency. Notes on the study in general: In common variable immunodeficiency, TCR beta chains reportedly carried fewer deletions and N-nucleotide insertions. TCRbeta clonality was increased in CVID versus healthy controls.

This clone was picked up many times. What it binds is unknown. From the germline J gene comes the end of the CDR3, since the read stops 3 residues before it. Some clones are missing from TCRdb's copy, which holds only in-frame ones; the method was immunoSEQ multiplex PCR. The sample includes about 52,000 clones, none of them occurring once. CDR1 and CDR2 from the germline V gene are SQVTM and ANQGSEA. Trimming removed 7 bases at V and 2 bases at J, with 18 bases between. CDR3 length: 14 amino acids. Material for sequencing was peripheral blood mononuclear cells. This sequence was found in a person aged 18-69 years in good health. The chain joins TRBV29-1 to TRBJ2-7, with a weak D call TRBD2 (5 bases). Partial CDR3 DNA: TGCAGCGCATACCTAGCAACAAAAGCCTACGAG. Its protein product is CSAYLATKAYE. The whole CDR3 sequence is CSAYLATKAYEQYF.